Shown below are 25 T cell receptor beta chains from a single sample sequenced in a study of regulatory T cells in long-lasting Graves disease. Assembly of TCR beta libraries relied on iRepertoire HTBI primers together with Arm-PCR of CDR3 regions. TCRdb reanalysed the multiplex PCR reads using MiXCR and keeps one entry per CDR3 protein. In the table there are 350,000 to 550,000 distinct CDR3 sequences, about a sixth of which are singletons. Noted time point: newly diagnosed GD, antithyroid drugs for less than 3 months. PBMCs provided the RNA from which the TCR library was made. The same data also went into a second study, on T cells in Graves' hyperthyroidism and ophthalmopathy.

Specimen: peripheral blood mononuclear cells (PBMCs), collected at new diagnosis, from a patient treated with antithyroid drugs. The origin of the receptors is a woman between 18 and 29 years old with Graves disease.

CDR3 DNA: TGTGCCTGGAGTGGACAGTGGTTGGAGACCCAGTACTTC. This translates into CAWSGQWLETQYF. The chain employs TRBV30 and TRBJ2-5; weak D call: TRBD1 (5 bases). The germline CDR1 and CDR2 sequences are GTSNPN and SVGIG (reference sequence). Between the trimmed V and J ends, which lost 1 base and 5 bases, there was a span of 11 bases. The CDR3 length is 13 residues.

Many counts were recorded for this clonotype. The CDR3 here is CASSFGLKGSPLHF. The CDR3 DNA follows: TGTGCCAGCAGCTTTGGACTAAAAGGATCACCCCTCCACTTT. V and J are TRBV7-2 and TRBJ1-6; no reliable D call. V shed 3 bases and J shed 10 bases, with 13 bases lying between them. The V gene's germline CDR1 is SGHTA and CDR2 FQGNSA. This CDR3 contains 14 residues.

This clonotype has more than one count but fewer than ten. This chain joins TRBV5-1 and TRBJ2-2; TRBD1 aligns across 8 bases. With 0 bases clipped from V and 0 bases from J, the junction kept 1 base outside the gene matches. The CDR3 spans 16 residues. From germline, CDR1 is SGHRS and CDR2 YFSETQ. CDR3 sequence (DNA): TGCGCCAGCAGCTTGGAGACAGGGGCGAACACCGGGGAGCTGTTTTTT. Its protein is CASSLETGANTGELFF. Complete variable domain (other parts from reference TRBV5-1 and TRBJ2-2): KAGVTQTPRYLIKTRGQQVTLSCSPISGHRSVSWYQQTPGQGLQFLFEYFSETQRNKGNFPGRFSGRQFSNSRSEMNVSTLELGDSALYLCASSLETGANTGELFFGEGSRLTVL.

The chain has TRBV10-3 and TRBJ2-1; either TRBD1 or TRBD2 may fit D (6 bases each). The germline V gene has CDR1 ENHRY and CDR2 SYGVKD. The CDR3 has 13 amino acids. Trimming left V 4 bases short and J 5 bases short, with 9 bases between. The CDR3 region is CAISARGDNEQFF. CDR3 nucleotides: TGTGCCATCAGTGCTAGGGGGGACAATGAGCAGTTCTTC.

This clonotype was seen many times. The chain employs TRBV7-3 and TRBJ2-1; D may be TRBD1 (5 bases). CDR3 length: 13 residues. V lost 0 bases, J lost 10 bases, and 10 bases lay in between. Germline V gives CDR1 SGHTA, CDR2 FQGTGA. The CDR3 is CASSLTKGQEQFF. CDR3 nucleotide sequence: TGTGCCAGCAGCTTAACGAAGGGGCAGGAGCAGTTCTTC.

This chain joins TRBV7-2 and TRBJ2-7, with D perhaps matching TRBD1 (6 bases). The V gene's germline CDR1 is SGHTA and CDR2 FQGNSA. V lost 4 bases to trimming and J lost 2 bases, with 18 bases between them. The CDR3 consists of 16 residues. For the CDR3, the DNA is TGTGCCAGCAGCTCGCAACACTTCAGGGGTCCCTACGAGCAGTACTTC. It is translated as CASSSQHFRGPYEQYF. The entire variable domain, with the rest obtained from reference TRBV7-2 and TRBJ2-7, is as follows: GAGVSQSPSNKVTEKGKDVELRCDPISGHTALYWYRQSLGQGLEFLIYFQGNSAPDKSGLPSDRFSAERTGGSVSTLTIQRTQQEDSAVYLCASSSQHFRGPYEQYFGPGTRLTVT.

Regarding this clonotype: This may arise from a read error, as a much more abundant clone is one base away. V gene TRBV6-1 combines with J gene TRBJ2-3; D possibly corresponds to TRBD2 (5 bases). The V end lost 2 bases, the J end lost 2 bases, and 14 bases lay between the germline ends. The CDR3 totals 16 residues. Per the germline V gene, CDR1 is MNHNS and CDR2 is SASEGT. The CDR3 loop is CASSETEARFTDTQYF. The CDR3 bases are TGTGCCAGCAGTGAAACGGAGGCGCGTTTCACAGATACGCAGTATTTT.

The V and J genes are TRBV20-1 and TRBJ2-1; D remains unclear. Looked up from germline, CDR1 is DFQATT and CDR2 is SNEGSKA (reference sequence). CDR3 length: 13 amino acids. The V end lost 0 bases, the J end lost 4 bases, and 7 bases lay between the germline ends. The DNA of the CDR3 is TGCAGTGCTAGAGATGTCAGTTACAATGAGCAGTTCTTC. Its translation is CSARDVSYNEQFF.

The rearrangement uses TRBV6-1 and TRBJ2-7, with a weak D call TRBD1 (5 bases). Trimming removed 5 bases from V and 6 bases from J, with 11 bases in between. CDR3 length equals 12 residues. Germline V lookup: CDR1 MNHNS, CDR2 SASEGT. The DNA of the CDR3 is TGTGCCAGCAGTCTGAATCAGGGCGAGCAGTACTTC. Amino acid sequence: CASSLNQGEQYF.

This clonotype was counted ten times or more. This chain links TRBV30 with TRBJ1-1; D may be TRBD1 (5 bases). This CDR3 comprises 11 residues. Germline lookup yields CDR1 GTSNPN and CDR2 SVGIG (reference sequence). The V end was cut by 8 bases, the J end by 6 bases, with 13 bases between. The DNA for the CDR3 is TGTGCCGGAAGCGGGACGGCTGAAGCTTTCTTT. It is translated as CAGSGTAEAFF.

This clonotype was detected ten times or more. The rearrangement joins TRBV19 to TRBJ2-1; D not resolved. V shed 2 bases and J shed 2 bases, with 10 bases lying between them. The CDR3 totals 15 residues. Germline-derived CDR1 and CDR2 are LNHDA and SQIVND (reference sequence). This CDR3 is CASSIPARPYNEQFF. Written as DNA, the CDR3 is TGTGCCAGTAGTATACCAGCGAGGCCCTACAATGAGCAGTTCTTC.

Here the CDR3 DNA reads TGTGCCAGCAGCTTAGCACCTCTGGGGGCGGGAGAAGACGAGCAGTACTTC. This codes for CASSLAPLGAGEDEQYF. V usage is TRBV7-8 and J usage is TRBJ2-7; perhaps TRBD2 as D (7 bases). With 0 bases removed from V and 5 bases from J, the gap between germline ends came to 20 bases. This CDR3 spans 17 amino acids. The germline gives CDR1 SGHVS, CDR2 FQNEAQ.

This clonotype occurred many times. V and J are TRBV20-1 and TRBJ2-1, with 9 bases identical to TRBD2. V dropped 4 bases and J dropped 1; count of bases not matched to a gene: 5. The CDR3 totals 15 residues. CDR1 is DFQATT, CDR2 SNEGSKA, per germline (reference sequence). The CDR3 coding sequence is TGCAGTGCTATCCTAGCGGGAAGGTCCTACAATGAGCAGTTCTTC. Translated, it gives CSAILAGRSYNEQFF.

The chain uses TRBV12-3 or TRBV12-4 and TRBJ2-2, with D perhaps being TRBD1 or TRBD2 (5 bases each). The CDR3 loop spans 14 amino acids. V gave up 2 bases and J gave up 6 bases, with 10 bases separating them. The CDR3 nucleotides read TGTGCCAGCAGTTTACAGGGAGTGCCCGGGGAGCTGTTTTTT. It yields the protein CASSLQGVPGELFF.

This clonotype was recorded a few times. CDR3 residues: CASSLIQGVNEQFF. CDR3 sequence (DNA): TGCGCCAGCAGCCTTATACAGGGAGTAAATGAGCAGTTCTTC. This sequence joins TRBV4-1 and TRBJ2-1; possible D gene TRBD1, 6 bases. CDR1 is MGHRA, CDR2 YSYEKL, per germline. Deletions cut 4 bases from V and 7 bases from J, with 14 bases between. The CDR3 loop spans 14 amino acids.

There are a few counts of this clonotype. CDR3 DNA sequence: TGTGCCAGCAAAGACAGGGGGTTAGTTTATGGCTACACCTTC. Its protein product is CASKDRGLVYGYTF. This rearrangement joins TRBV6-1 to TRBJ1-2; 9 bases agree with TRBD1. Trimming took 7 bases from V and 5 from J; bases not matched to a gene: 8. Germline loops: CDR1 MNHNS, CDR2 SASEGT. This CDR3 is built from 14 residues.

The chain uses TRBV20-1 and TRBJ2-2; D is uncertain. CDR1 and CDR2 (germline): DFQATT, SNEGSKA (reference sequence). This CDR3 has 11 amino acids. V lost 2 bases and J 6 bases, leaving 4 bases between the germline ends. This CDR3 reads CSARRAGELFF. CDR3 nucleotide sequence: TGCAGTGCTAGACGTGCCGGGGAGCTGTTTTTT.

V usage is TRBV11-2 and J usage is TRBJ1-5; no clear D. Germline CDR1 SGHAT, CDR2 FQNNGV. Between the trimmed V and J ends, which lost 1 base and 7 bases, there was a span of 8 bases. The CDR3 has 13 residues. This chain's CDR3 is CASSLGFTQPQHF. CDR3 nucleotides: TGTGCCAGCAGCTTAGGTTTCACGCAGCCCCAGCATTTT.

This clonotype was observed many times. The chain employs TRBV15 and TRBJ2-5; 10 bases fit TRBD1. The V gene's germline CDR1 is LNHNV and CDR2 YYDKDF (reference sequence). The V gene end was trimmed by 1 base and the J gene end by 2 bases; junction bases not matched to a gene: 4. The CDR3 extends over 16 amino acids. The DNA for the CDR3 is TGTGCCACCAGCAGAGCGGGGACAGGGGAACAAGAGACCCAGTACTTC. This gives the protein CATSRAGTGEQETQYF.

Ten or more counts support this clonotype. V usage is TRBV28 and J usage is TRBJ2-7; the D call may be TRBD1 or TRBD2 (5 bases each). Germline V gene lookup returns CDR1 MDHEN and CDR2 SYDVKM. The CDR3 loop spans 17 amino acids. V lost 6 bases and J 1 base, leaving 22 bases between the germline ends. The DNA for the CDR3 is TGTGCCAGCAGACTTAACGAGGGGCAAAGAGGGTCCTACGAGCAGTACTTC. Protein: CASRLNEGQRGSYEQYF.

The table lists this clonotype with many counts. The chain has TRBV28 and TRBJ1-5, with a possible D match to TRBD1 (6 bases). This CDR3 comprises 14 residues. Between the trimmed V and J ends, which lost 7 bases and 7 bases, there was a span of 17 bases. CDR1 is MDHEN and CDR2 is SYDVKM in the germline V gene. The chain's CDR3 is CASTREGVGQPQHF. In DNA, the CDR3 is TGTGCCAGCACACGAGAGGGGGTGGGACAGCCCCAGCATTTT.

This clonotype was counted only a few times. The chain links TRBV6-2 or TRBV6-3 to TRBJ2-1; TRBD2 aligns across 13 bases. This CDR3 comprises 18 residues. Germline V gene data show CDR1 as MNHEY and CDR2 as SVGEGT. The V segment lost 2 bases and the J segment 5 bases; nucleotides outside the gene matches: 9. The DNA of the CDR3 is TGTGCCAGCAGTTACCTAAAGGGACTAGCGGGATTTCACAATGAGCAGTTCTTC. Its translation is CASSYLKGLAGFHNEQFF.

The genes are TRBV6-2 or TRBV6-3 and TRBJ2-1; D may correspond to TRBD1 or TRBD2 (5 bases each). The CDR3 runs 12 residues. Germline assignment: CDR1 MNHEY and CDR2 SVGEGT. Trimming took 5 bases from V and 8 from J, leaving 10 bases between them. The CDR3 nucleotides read TGTGCCAGCAGTGAGGGGAAGGATGAGCAGTTCTTC. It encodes CASSEGKDEQFF.

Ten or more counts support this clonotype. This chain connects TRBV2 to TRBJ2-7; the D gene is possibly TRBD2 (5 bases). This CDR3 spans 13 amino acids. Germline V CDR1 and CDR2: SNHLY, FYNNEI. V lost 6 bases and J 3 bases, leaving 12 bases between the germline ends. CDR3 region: CASREEVYYEQYF. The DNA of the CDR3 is TGTGCCAGCAGGGAGGAGGTGTACTACGAGCAGTACTTC.

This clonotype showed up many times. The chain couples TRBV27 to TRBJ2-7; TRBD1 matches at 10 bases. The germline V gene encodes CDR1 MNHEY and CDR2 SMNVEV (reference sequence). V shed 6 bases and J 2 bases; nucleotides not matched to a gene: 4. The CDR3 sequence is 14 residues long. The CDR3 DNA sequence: TGTGCCAGCAGCCTTGGGACAGGGGCCTACGAGCAGTACTTC. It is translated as CASSLGTGAYEQYF.